The 9 T cell receptor beta chains below all came from one sample that was sequenced in a study of shared clonotypes between healthy human individuals (dated by TCRdb to 2019 to 2021). The library was produced with the immunoSEQ multiplex PCR assay. TCRdb provides this immuneACCESS table in a form limited to in-frame rearrangements. Some clones are lacking; in checked studies, under half of them reflect an unresolved V gene, and why the rest are absent is not known. Across this sample there are 2 million to 2.5 million clones, with about 95% seen only once. Jointly, the top ten make up roughly 1.1% of the sample. CD8 naive samples consisted of CD45RO-negative cells that were positively selected for CCR7, yielding a CD45RA+CCR7+ population without TemRA cells. Sequencing was performed on naive CD8+ T cells sorted from blood. According to the study, the label for this sample's cell subset or site signals: CD45RA+CCR7+. The receptor source for this set is a man younger than 35 in good health.

The chain recombines TRBV2 with TRBJ1-6; D remains ambiguous. The V end lost 6 bases, the J end lost 6 bases, and 18 bases lay between the germline ends. This CDR3 spans 16 amino acids. CDR1 and CDR2 from the germline V gene are SNHLY and FYNNEI. The CDR3 region is CASRVSDAEINSPLHF. For the CDR3, the DNA is TGTGCCAGCAGGGTCAGCGACGCCGAGATTAATTCACCCCTCCACTTT.

The gene calls are TRBV30 and TRBJ2-7; 10 nucleotides agree with TRBD1. Germline V gives CDR1 GTSNPN, CDR2 SVGIG (reference sequence). The J segment lost 5 bases and the V segment lost 2 bases, leaving 3 bases of the junction unmatched. The CDR3 is made up of 13 amino acids. In DNA, the CDR3 is TGTGCCTGGAGTCACGGGACAGGGGACGAGCAGTACTTC. It is translated as CAWSHGTGDEQYF.

The genes are TRBV28 and TRBJ1-4, with TRBD1 matching over 8 bases. V was pared by 5 bases and J by 5 bases, with 4 bases of the junction left unmatched. The CDR3 has 14 amino acids. Germline lookup yields CDR1 MDHEN and CDR2 SYDVKM. CDR3 loop: CASSRDRRNEKLFF. The CDR3 region has the DNA TGTGCCAGCAGTCGGGACAGGAGGAATGAAAAACTGTTTTTT.

The rearrangement links TRBV10-3 to TRBJ2-1; D not certain. The germline V gene encodes CDR1 ENHRY and CDR2 SYGVKD. The CDR3 covers 14 residues. V was pared by 3 bases and J by 8 bases, with 14 bases between. The CDR3 bases are TGTGCCATCAGTGATCGAGGATTGCAAGATGAGCAGTTCTTC. This sequence encodes CAISDRGLQDEQFF.

This clone was detected once. Other DNA variants within this sample encode the same CDR3. The gene calls are TRBV27 and TRBJ2-2, with no clear D. V lost 3 bases and J 4 bases, leaving 3 bases between the germline ends. Per germline, CDR1 MNHEY and CDR2 SMNVEV (reference sequence). The CDR3 covers 12 residues. The CDR3 DNA sequence: TGTGCCAGCAGTTTTTCCACCGGGGAGCTGTTTTTT. Translated, it gives CASSFSTGELFF.

The chain couples TRBV28 to TRBJ1-3; no definite D call. The CDR3 length is 14 residues. The V gene's germline CDR1 is MDHEN and CDR2 SYDVKM. The V gene lost 5 bases and the J gene lost 7 bases, with 15 bases spanning the gap. As DNA, the CDR3 is TGTGCCAGCAGTCCCGGGGAAGGAGGGAACACCATATATTTT. Translation gives CASSPGEGGNTIYF.

This clone was seen once. Other DNA sequences of this sample code for an identical CDR3. The genes are TRBV6-5 and TRBJ2-7, with a weak D call TRBD1 (5 bases). CDR1 is MNHEY, CDR2 SVGAGI, per germline. V lost 0 bases, J lost 2 bases, and 8 bases lay in between. The CDR3 extends over 14 amino acids. For the CDR3, the DNA is TGTGCCAGCAGTTACTCGTCAGGGCCCTACGAGCAGTACTTC. This sequence encodes CASSYSSGPYEQYF.

The chain joins TRBV10-3 to TRBJ2-7; 11 bases fit TRBD2. The CDR3 length is 16 residues. Germline CDR1 and CDR2: ENHRY and SYGVKD. V was pared by 7 bases and J by 0 bases, with 8 bases of the junction left unmatched. The CDR3 here is CAIKVASGRSSYEQYF. The CDR3 coding sequence is TGTGCCATCAAGGTTGCTAGCGGGAGGAGCTCCTACGAGCAGTACTTC.

The rearrangement links TRBV28 to TRBJ1-2, with 8 bases matching TRBD1. The CDR3 has 16 amino acids. V trimming: 5 bases; J trimming: 8 bases; junction bases outside the gene matches: 16. From germline, CDR1 is MDHEN and CDR2 SYDVKM. The CDR3 nucleotides are TGTGCCAGCAGTCCACCCCCTTTTAGGACAGGGTACGGCTACACCTTC. This sequence encodes CASSPPPFRTGYGYTF.